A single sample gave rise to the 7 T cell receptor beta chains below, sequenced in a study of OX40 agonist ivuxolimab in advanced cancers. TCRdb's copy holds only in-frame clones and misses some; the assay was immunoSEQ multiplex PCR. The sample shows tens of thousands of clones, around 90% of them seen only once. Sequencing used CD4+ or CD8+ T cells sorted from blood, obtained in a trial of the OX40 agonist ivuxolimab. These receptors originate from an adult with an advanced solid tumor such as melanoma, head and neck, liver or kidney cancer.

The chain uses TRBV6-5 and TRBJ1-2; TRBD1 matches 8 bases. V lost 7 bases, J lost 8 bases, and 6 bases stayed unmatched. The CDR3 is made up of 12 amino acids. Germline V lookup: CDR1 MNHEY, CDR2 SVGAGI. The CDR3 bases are TGTGCCAGCACCCAGGGGGCGATAGGCTACACCTTC. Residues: CASTQGAIGYTF.

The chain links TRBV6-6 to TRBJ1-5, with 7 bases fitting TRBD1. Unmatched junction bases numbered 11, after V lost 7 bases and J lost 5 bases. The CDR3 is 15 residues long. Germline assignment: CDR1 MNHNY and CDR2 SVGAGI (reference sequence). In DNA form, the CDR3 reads TGTGCCAGCACACCATCCGAGGGGGCTTATCAGCCCCAGCATTTT. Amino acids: CASTPSEGAYQPQHF.

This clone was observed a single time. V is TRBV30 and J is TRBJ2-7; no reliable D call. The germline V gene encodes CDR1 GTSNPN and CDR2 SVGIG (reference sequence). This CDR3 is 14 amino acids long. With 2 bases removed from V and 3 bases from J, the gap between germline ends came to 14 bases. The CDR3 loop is CAWSQTVLDYEQYF. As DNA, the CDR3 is TGTGCCTGGAGTCAGACGGTACTCGACTACGAGCAGTACTTC.

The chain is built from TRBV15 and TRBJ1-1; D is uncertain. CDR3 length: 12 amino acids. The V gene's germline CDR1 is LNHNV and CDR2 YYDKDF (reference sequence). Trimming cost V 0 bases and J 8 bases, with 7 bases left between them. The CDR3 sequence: CATSRDQQEAFF. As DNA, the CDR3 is TGTGCCACCAGCAGAGATCAACAGGAAGCTTTCTTT.

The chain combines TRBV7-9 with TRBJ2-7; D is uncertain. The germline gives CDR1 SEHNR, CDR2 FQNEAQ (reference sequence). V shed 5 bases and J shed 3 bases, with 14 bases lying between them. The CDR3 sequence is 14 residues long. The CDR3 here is CASSVEFGVYEQYF. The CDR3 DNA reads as TGTGCCAGCAGCGTAGAGTTCGGAGTCTACGAGCAGTACTTC.

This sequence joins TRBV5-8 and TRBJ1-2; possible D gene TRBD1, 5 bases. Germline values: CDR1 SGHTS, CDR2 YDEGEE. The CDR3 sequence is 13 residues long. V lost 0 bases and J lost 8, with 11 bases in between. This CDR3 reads CASSLVREGGYTF. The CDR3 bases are TGTGCCAGCAGCTTGGTCCGAGAGGGGGGCTACACCTTC.

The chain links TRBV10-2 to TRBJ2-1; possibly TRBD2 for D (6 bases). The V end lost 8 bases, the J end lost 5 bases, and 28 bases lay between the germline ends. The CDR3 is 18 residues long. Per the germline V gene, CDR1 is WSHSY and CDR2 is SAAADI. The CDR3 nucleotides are TGCGCCAGCCTTGGTCCCACTCCTCGGGAGACAAGGGACAATGAGCAGTTCTTC. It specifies CASLGPTPRETRDNEQFF.